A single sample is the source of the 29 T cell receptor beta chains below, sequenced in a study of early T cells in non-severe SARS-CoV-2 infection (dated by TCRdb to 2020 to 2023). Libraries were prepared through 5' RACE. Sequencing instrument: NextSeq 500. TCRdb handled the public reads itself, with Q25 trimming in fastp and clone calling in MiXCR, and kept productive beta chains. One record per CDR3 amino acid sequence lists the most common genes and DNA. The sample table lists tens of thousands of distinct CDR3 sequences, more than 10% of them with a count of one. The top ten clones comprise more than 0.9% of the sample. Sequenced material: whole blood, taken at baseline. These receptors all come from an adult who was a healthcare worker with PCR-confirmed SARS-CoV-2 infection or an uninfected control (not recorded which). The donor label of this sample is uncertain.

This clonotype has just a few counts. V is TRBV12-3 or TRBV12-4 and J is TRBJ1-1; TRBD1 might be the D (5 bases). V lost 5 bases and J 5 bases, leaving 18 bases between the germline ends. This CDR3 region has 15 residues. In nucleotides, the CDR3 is TGTGCCAGCAGTGGCTCAGGGTACACAGGAACTGAAGCTTTCTTT. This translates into CASSGSGYTGTEAFF.

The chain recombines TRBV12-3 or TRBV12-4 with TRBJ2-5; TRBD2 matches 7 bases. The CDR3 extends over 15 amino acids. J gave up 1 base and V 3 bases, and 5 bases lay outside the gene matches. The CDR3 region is CASSFGGGFQETQYF. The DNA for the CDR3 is TGTGCCAGCAGTTTCGGCGGGGGATTCCAAGAGACCCAGTACTTC.

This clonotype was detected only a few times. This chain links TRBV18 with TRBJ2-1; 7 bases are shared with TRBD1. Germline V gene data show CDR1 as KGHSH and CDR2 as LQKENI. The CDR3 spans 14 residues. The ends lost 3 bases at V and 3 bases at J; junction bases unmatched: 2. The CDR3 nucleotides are TGTGCCAGCTCACCCGGACAGGTCTACAATGAGCAGTTCTTC. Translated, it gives CASSPGQVYNEQFF.

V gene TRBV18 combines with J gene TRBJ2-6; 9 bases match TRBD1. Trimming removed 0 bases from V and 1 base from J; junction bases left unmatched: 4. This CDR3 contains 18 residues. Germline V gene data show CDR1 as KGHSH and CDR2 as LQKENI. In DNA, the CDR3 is TGTGCCAGCTCACCACCGACAGGGGGAGGTTCTGGGGCCAACGTCCTGACTTTC. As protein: CASSPPTGGGSGANVLTF.

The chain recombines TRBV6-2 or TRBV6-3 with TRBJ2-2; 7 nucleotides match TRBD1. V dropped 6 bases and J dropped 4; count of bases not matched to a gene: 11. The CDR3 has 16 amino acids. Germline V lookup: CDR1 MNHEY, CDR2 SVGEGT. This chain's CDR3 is CASSTRRGPITGELFF. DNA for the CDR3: TGTGCCAGCAGCACACGTAGGGGGCCGATCACCGGGGAGCTGTTTTTT.

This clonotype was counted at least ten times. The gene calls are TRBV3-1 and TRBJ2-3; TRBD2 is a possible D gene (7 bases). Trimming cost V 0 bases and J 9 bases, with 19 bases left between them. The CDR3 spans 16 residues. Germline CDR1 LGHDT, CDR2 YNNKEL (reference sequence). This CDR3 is CASSQESPLATGTQYF. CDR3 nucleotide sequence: TGTGCCAGCAGCCAAGAAAGCCCACTAGCGACAGGCACGCAGTATTTT.

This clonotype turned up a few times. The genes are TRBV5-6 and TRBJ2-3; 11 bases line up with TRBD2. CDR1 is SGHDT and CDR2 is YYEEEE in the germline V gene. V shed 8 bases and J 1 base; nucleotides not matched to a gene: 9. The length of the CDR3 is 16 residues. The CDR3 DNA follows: TGTGCCAGTTTAGCGGGGGGGCCCGCCCGCACAGATACGCAGTATTTT. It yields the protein CASLAGGPARTDTQYF.

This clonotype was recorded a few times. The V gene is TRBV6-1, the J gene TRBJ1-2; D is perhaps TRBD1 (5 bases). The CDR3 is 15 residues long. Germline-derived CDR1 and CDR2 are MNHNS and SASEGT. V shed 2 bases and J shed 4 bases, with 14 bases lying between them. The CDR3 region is CASSENMAGGYGYTF. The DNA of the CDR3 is TGTGCCAGCAGTGAAAATATGGCCGGGGGCTATGGCTACACCTTC.

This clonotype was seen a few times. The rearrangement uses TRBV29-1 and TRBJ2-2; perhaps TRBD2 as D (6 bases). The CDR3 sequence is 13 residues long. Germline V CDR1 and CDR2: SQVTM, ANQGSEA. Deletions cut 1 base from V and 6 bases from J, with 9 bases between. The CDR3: CSVEVREAGELFF. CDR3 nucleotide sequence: TGCAGCGTTGAAGTTAGGGAGGCCGGGGAGCTGTTTTTT.

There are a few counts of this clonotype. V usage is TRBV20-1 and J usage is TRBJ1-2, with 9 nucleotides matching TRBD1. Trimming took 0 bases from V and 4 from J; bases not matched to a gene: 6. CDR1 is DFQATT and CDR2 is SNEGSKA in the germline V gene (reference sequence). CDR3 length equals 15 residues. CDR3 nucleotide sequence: TGCAGTGCTAGAGAAGGGCGGGGACAGGGCTATGGCTACACCTTC. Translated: CSAREGRGQGYGYTF.

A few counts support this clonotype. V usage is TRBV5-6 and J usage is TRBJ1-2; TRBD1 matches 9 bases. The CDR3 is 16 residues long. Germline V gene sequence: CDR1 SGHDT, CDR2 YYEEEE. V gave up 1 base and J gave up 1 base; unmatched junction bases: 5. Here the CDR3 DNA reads TGTGCCAGCAGCTTGATACAGGGGGCTTATAACTATGGCTACACCTTC. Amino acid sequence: CASSLIQGAYNYGYTF.

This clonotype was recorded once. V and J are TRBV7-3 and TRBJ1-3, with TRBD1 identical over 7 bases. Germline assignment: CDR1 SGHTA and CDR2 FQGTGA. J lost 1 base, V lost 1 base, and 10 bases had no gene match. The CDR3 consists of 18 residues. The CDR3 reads CASSLIRRPRGSGNTIYF. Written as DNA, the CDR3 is TGTGCCAGCAGCTTAATCCGCCGCCCCAGGGGGTCTGGAAACACCATATATTTT.

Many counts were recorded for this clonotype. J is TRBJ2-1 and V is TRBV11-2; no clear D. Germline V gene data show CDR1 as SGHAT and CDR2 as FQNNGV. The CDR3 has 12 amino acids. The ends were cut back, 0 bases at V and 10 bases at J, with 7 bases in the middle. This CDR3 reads CASSLDLQEQFF. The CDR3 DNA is TGTGCCAGCAGCTTAGATTTACAGGAGCAGTTCTTC. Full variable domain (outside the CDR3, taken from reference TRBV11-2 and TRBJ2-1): EAGVAQSPRYKIIEKRQSVAFWCNPISGHATLYWYQQILGQGPKLLIQFQNNGVVDDSQLPKDRFSAERLKGVDSTLKIQPAKLEDSAVYLCASSLDLQEQFFGPGTRLTVL.

CDR3 nucleotide sequence: TGTGCCAGCAGCTCAAGGGCAACTAGCGGGGGGGCATTTGGCACCGGGGAGCTGTTTTTT. It translates to CASSSRATSGGAFGTGELFF. The V gene is TRBV4-2, the J gene TRBJ2-2, with TRBD2 identical over 13 bases. Trimming cost V 5 bases and J 4 bases; bases outside gene matches: 16. Germline assignment: CDR1 LGHNA and CDR2 YNFKEQ. The length of the CDR3 is 20 residues.

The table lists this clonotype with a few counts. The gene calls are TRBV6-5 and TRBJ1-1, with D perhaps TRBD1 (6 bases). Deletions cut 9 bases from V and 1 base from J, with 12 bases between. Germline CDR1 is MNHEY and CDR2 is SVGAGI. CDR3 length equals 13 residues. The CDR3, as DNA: TGTGCCAGTCTAGGGGGTAGGAACACTGAAGCTTTCTTT. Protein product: CASLGGRNTEAFF.

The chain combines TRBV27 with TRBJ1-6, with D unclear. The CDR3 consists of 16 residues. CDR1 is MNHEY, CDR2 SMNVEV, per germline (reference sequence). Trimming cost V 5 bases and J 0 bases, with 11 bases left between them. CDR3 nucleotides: TGTGCCAGCAGTCTTATGGGGAGCTCCTATAATTCACCCCTCCACTTT. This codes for CASSLMGSSYNSPLHF.

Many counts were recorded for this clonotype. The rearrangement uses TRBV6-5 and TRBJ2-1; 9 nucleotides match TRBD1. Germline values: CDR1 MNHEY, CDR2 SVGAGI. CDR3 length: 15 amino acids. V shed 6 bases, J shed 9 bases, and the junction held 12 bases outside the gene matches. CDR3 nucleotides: TGTGCCAGCAGCTCCCAGGGACAGGGTACACGTGAGCAGTTCTTC. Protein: CASSSQGQGTREQFF.

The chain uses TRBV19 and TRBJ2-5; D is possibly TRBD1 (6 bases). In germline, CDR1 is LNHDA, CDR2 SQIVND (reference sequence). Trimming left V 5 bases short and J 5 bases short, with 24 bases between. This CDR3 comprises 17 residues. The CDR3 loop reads CASSPQWGQALGETQYF. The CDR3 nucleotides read TGTGCCAGTAGTCCGCAATGGGGACAAGCGTTAGGGGAGACCCAGTACTTC. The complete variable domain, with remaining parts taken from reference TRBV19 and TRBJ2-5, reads DGGITQSPKYLFRKEGQNVTLSCEQNLNHDAMYWYRQDPGQGLRLIYYSQIVNDFQKGDIAEGYSVSREKKESFPLTVTSAQKNPTAFYLCASSPQWGQALGETQYFGPGTRLLVL.

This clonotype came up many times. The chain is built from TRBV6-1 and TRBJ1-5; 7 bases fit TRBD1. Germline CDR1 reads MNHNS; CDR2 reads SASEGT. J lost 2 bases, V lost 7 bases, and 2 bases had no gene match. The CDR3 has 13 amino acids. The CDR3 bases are TGTGCCAGCAACAGGGGAGGCAATCAGCCCCAGCATTTT. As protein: CASNRGGNQPQHF.

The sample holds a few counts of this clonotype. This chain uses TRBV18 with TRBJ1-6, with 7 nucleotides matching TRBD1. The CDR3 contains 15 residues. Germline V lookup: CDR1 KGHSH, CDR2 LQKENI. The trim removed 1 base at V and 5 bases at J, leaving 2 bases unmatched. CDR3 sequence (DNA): TGTGCCAGCTCACCACTCGGGACAGATAATTCACCCCTCCACTTT. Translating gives CASSPLGTDNSPLHF. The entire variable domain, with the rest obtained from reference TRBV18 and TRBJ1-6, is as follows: NAGVMQNPRHLVRRRGQEARLRCSPMKGHSHVYWYRQLPEEGLKFMVYLQKENIIDESGMPKERFSAEFPKEGPSILRIQQVVRGDSAAYFCASSPLGTDNSPLHFGNGTRLTVT.

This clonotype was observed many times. The CDR3 bases are TGTGCCAGCAGCCTCCAGGCAGCGGGCTCCTACAATGAGCAGTTCTTC. It encodes CASSLQAAGSYNEQFF. The chain joins TRBV7-6 to TRBJ2-1, with D perhaps matching TRBD2 (6 bases). Germline V gives CDR1 SGHVS, CDR2 FNYEAQ. The CDR3 spans 16 residues. Trimming removed 5 bases at V and 0 bases at J, with 14 bases between.

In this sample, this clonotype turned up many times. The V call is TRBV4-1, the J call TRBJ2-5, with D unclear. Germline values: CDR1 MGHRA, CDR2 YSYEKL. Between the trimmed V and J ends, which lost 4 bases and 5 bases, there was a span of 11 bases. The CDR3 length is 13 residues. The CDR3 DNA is TGCGCCAGCAGCCTTGCAGTCCGGGAGACCCAGTACTTC. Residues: CASSLAVRETQYF.

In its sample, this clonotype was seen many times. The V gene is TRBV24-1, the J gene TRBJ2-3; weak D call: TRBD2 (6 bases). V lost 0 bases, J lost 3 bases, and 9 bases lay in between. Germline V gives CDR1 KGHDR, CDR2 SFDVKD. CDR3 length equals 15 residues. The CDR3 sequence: CATSDLVEGTDTQYF. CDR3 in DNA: TGTGCCACCAGTGATTTGGTGGAGGGAACAGATACGCAGTATTTT.

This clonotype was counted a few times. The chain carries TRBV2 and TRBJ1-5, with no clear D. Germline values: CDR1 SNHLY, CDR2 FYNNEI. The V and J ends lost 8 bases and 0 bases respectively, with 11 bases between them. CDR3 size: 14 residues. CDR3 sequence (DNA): TGTGCCAGCTCTGGAGATTATAGCAATCAGCCCCAGCATTTT. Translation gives CASSGDYSNQPQHF.

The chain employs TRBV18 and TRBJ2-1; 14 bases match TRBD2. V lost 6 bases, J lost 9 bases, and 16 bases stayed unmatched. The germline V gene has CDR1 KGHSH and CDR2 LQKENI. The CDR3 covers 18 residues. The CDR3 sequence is CASSPNPGTSGGGSEQFF. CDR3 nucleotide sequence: TGTGCCAGCTCGCCAAACCCCGGGACTAGCGGGGGAGGAAGTGAGCAGTTCTTC.

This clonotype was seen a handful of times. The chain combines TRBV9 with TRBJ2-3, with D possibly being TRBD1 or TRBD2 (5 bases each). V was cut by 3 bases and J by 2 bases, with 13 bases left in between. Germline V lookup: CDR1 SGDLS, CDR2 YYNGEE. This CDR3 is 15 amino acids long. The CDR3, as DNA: TGTGCCAGCAGCGCCGGGACGTCCGACACAGATACGCAGTATTTT. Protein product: CASSAGTSDTDTQYF.

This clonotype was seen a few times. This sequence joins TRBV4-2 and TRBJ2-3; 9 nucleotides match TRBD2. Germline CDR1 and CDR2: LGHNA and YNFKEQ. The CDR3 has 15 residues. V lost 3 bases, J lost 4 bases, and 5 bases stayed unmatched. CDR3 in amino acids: CASSQAGGPPDTQYF. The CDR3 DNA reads TGTGCCAGCAGCCAGGCGGGGGGGCCTCCAGATACGCAGTATTTT.

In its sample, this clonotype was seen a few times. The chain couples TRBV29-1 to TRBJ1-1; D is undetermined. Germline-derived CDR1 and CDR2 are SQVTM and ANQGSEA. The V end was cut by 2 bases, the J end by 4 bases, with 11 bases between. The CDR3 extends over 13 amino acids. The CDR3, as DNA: TGCAGCGTTGAACGGGAAGTTAGCACTGAAGCTTTCTTT. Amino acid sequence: CSVEREVSTEAFF.

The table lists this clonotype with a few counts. The CDR3 region is CASSLEGLFGYTF. The CDR3 nucleotides read TGTGCCAGCAGCTTGGAAGGTTTGTTTGGCTACACCTTC. The rearrangement joins TRBV5-6 to TRBJ1-2; no reliable D call. The CDR3 runs to 13 residues. V lost 0 bases to trimming and J lost 7 bases, with 10 bases between them. Germline V gene sequence: CDR1 SGHDT, CDR2 YYEEEE.